This T cell receptor (beta chain) was recorded in a study of cytomegalovirus exposure and HLA in healthy donors. Notes on the study in general: Previous analysis showed most TCR beta V segments were productive about 90% or about 30% of the time. Later, TCR association rates were found to vary by HLA locus, highest for DRB1 and lowest for HLA-C. A few V segments could not be told apart, such as TRBV6-2 and TRBV6-3, and were left out.

About this clone: As yet, its antigen is unknown.

The CDR3 runs to 15 residues. CDR1 and CDR2 from the germline V gene are LNHDA and SQIVND (reference sequence). V dropped 3 bases and J dropped 1 base, with 12 bases sitting between them. Primers for the PCR totalled 60 Vbeta and 13 Jbeta. Only in-frame clones appear in the TCRdb table, and some are missing; sequencing was by immunoSEQ multiplex PCR. The sample contains approximately 160,000 clones, around 79% of which appear only once. The chain is built from TRBV19 and TRBJ1-1; possibly TRBD1 for D (6 bases). The sample was PBMCs. The sequence was obtained from a man younger than 35 in good health and CMV-seronegative. For the CDR3, the DNA is TGTGCCAGTAGTATCCTATGGACAGAGAACACTGAAGCTTTCTTT. Amino acids: CASSILWTENTEAFF. The whole variable domain, filled in from reference TRBV19 and TRBJ1-1, reads DGGITQSPKYLFRKEGQNVTLSCEQNLNHDAMYWYRQDPGQGLRLIYYSQIVNDFQKGDIAEGYSVSREKKESFPLTVTSAQKNPTAFYLCASSILWTENTEAFFGQGTRLTVV.